The rows below give T cell receptor beta chains drawn from one sample of a study of blood T cell repertoires in COVID-19. Assay used: immunoSEQ multiplex PCR; TCRdb lists only in-frame clones, some missing. The sample carries approximately 390,000 clones, 88% recorded once. Sequenced material: PBMCs or T cells enriched from blood (not recorded which). These receptors were obtained from a woman in her thirties or forties with acute COVID-19. Each CDR3 is given with its conserved first and last residue. A D gene is named only where the DNA matches it firmly.

J gene	D gene	V gene	CDR3 DNA	CDR3 protein
TRBJ1-1	TRBD1	TRBV4-1	TGCGCCAGCAGCCAAGCCCCGGGGACAGGCAACACTGAAGCTTTCTTT	CASSQAPGTGNTEAFF
TRBJ2-7	TRBD1	TRBV12-5	TGTGCTAGTGGCCTGGGACAGGGAAGATGGGAGCAGTACTTC	CASGLGQGRWEQYF
TRBJ1-2	TRBD1	TRBV27	TGTGCCAGCAGTTTTAAGGGACAGGGAATCCATGGCTACACCTTC	CASSFKGQGIHGYTF
TRBJ1-2	TRBD1	TRBV2	TGTGCCAGCAGGAGAGGGACAGGCCCCTATGGCTACACCTTC	CASRRGTGPYGYTF
TRBJ1-6	TRBD1	TRBV9	TGTGCCAGCAGCGCGGGGACAGCCGGATCACCCCTCCACTTT	CASSAGTAGSPLHF
TRBJ2-3	TRBD2	TRBV5-1	TGCGCCAGCAGCTTAGCAGCGGGGGGGCGGGATACGCAGTATTTT	CASSLAAGGRDTQYF
TRBJ2-5	TRBD2	TRBV5-4	TGTGCCAGCAGCTTACCCATAGCGGGGGGGGAAGAGACCCAGTACTTC	CASSLPIAGGEETQYF
TRBJ2-1	TRBD2	TRBV25-1	TGTGCCAGCAGTGAATACACTAGCGGGGGGGCTCATGAGCAGTTCTTC	CASSEYTSGGAHEQFF
TRBJ1-1	.	TRBV7-9	TGTGCCAGCAGCCCATCAGGGTATGAAGCTTTCTTT	CASSPSGYEAFF
TRBJ2-5	TRBD2	TRBV4-1	TGCGCCAGCAGCCAAGATTTTAGCGGGGGGTGGACCCAGTACTTC	CASSQDFSGGWTQYF
TRBJ2-7	.	TRBV5-1	TGCGCCAGCAGCGCCGGTGGCGGGGGCGGTTACGAGCAGTACTTC	CASSAGGGGGYEQYF
TRBJ2-2	TRBD1	TRBV24-1	TGTGGGTCGAACAGGGGCACCGGGGAGCTGTTTTTT	CGSNRGTGELFF
TRBJ2-2	.	TRBV29-1	TGCAGCGTTGGAGGGACCGGGGAGCTGTTTTTT	CSVGGTGELFF
TRBJ2-5	.	TRBV30	TGTGCCTGGTCCAAAGACAAGACGACCCAGTACTTC	CAWSKDKTTQYF
TRBJ1-3	.	TRBV11-3	TGTGCCAGCAACCTACCGACCGGAGAAGGAAACACCATATATTTT	CASNLPTGEGNTIYF
TRBJ1-5	.	TRBV19	TGTGCCAGTAGTATAACGGGTGCCTATAGCAATCAGCCCCAGCATTTT	CASSITGAYSNQPQHF
TRBJ2-7	.	TRBV12-3/TRBV12-4	TGTGCCAGCAGGACGACACTCTCCTACGAGCAGTACTTC	CASRTTLSYEQYF
TRBJ1-3	.	TRBV4-1	TGCGCCAGCAGGAAACCGGGACACCGAGGGGGAAACACCATATATTTT	CASRKPGHRGGNTIYF
TRBJ1-3	.	TRBV7-8	TGTGCCAGCAGCCCCAAAGACAGGCTCTCTGGAAACACCATATATTTT	CASSPKDRLSGNTIYF